This entry describes one T cell receptor (beta chain). The record originates from a study of shared clonotypes between healthy human individuals. V was cut by 4 bases and J by 12 bases, with 13 bases left in between. The germline gives CDR1 SEHNR, CDR2 FQNEAQ (reference sequence). This CDR3 is 12 amino acids long. Some clones are missing from TCRdb's copy, which holds only in-frame ones; the method was immunoSEQ multiplex PCR. The sample records approximately 2.5 million clones, approximately 93% being singletons. This chain links TRBV7-9 with TRBJ1-5, with D possibly matching TRBD1 (6 bases). Input material: naive CD4+ T cells from PBMCs. Regarding subset: CD45RA+ positively selected. The origin of this receptor is a man in his late teens or twenties in good health. Some clones in this sample may be carry-over from other donors' samples. In DNA form, the CDR3 reads TGTGCCAGCAGCTCGGGGGGCAGGGTCCAGCATTTT. Residues: CASSSGGRVQHF. Full variable domain (rest looked up from reference TRBV7-9 and TRBJ1-5): DTGVSQNPRHKITKRGQNVTFRCDPISEHNRLYWYRQTLGQGPEFLTYFQNEAQLEKSRLLSDRFSAERPKGSFSTLEIQRTEQGDSAMYLCASSSGGRVQHFGDGTRLSIL.